This T cell receptor beta chain derives from a study of cytomegalovirus exposure and HLA in healthy donors (dated by TCRdb to the late 2010s). Broadly, across the study: The approximately 710 repertoires of the first cohort and the 95 to 150 validation repertoires were produced on the same platform, according to a later analysis. The study aimed to test whether cataloging public T cell receptors could reveal signatures of past pathogen exposure. Along with the roughly 610-subject first cohort, a separate validation cohort of 120 different subjects was used. The study combined high-throughput TCR immunosequencing, statistical association of individual TCRs with disease status, and machine learning to predict cytomegalovirus infection status.

Points the paper makes about the study in general: It was suggested by the authors that the approach could potentially be generalized to other disease states and immunological phenotypes. The classifier was reported to diagnose cytomegalovirus status with high specificity and sensitivity in both the original cohort and the validation cohort. Three of the identified cytomegalovirus-associated TCR beta chains were confirmed in vitro to be specific for cytomegalovirus antigens. The validation cohort had no HLA typing available for a later analysis, so co-occurrence within that cohort was assessed over all 120 or so repertoires. A later analysis found that TCRs clustered in the first cohort also tended to co-occur in the 95 to 150 validation repertoires, with 90% to 95% of cluster scores above 0. The study gave a list of 150 to 200 TCR beta chains associated with cytomegalovirus. Most TCR sequences were seen in very few donors, while some public TCRs were found in many individuals.

Library generation was performed with the immunoSEQ multiplex PCR assay. The paper's processing steps were these. To diagnose cytomegalovirus status from the catalog of TCR beta chain sequences, a statistical classification framework was built. In its TCRdb copy, this immuneACCESS table keeps in-frame sequences only and misses some clones. Where compared with another copy, unresolved V genes explain less than half of these, and the others have no known cause. V and J calls and clone size are given by that table; D and trimming were obtained from the DNA. The sample data list approximately 230,000 clones, and more than 75% of these were observed just once. In total, the top ten clones hold around 13% of the sample. Worth noting for this clone: It has no known antigen specificity. Base quality data are lacking; no much larger clone is found one base away.

Separate from the approximately 690-subject first cohort, the validation cohort of 90 to 150 subjects was the group to which the donors belonged. Trimming accounts for 2 bases at V and 6 bases at J, while the number of junction bases matched to no gene is 5. From a lookup of the germline V gene (reference sequence), CDR1 and CDR2 are SEHNR and FQNEAQ. The CDR3 runs 15 amino acids, cysteine and phenylalanine included. The sequence is cut down to CDR3 DNA, 45 bases in frame from base 1. The rearranged segments are TRBV7-9 and TRBJ2-2; 8 central bases correspond to TRBD1. This sequence was found in a man younger than 35 in good health and CMV-seropositive. The sequenced material came from PBMCs. Here is the DNA: TGTGCCAGCAGCTTATTGGGCAGGGGGCCCGGGGAGCTGTTTTTT. This sequence encodes CASSLLGRGPGELFF.